This T cell receptor (beta chain) was sequenced during a study of Ad26.COV2.S vaccination and SARS-CoV-2 variants. Study-level results: After vaccination, substantial breadth of spike-specific CD8+ and CD4+ responses was reported. Vaccinees displayed broader spike-specific TCR repertoires than placebo recipients. Analyses of TCR breadth and depth may have underestimated total T cell responses.

This table comes from immunoSEQ multiplex PCR, and its TCRdb copy is limited to in-frame clones, with some not included. This sample has around 300,000 clones, with about 89% found just once. Treatment denoted: about 20 received Ad26.COV2.S at low or high dose, single or two shots; 5 received placebo; per-sample allocation not given. The samples were gathered on day 63 after the first injection of vaccine or placebo. A note on this clone: The antigen is undetermined.

CDR3 length equals 13 residues. In germline, CDR1 is KGHSY, CDR2 FQNENV. The ends were cut back, 0 bases at V and 4 bases at J, with 6 bases in the middle. The chain links TRBV16 to TRBJ1-2; D gene unclear. Sequencing used peripheral blood, obtained in a trial of Ad26.COV2.S vaccine versus placebo. This clonotype was sampled from a person between 18 and 65 years old who received the Ad26.COV2.S COVID-19 vaccine or a placebo. The CDR3 coding sequence is TGTGCCAGCAGCCAATCAGGGAGCTATGGCTACACCTTC. This translates into CASSQSGSYGYTF.